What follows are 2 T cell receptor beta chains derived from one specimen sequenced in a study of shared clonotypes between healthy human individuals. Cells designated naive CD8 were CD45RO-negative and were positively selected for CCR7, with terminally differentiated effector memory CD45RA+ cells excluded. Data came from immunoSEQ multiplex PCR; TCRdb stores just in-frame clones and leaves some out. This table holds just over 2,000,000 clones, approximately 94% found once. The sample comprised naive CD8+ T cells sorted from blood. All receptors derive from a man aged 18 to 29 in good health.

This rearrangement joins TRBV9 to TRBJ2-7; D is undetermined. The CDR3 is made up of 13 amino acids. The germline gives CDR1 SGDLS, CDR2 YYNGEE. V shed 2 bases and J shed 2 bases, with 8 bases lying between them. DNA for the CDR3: TGTGCCAGCAGCGTGGATGCCGCCTACGAGCAGTACTTC. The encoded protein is CASSVDAAYEQYF.

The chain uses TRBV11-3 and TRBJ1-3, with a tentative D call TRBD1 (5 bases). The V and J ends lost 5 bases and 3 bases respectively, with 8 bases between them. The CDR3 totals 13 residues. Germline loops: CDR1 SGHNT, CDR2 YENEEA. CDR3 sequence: CASSQGHGNTIYF. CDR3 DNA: TGTGCCAGCAGCCAGGGCCATGGAAACACCATATATTTT.